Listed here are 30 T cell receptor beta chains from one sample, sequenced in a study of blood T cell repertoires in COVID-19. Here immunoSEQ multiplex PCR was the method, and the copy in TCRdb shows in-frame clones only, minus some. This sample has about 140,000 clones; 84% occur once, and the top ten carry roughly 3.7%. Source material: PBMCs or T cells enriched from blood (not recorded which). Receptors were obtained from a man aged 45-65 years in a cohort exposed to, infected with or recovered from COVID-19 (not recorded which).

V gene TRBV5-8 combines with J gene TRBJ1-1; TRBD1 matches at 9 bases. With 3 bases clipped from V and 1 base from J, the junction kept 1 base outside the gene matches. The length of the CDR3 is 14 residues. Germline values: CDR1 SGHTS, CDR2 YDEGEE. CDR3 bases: TGTGCCAGCAGCTACAGGGGGCGGAACACTGAAGCTTTCTTT. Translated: CASSYRGRNTEAFF.

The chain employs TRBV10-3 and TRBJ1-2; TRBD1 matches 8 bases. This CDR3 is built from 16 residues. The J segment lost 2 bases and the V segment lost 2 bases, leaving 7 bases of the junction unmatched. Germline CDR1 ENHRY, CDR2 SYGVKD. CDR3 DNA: TGTGCCATCAGTGAGACGGGACAGGACTTGAACTATGGCTACACCTTC. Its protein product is CAISETGQDLNYGYTF.

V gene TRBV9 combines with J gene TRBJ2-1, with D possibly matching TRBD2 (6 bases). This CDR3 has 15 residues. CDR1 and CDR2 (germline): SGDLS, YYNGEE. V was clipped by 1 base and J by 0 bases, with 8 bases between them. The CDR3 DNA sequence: TGTGCCAGCAGCGTACGGGGGAGCTCCTACAATGAGCAGTTCTTC. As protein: CASSVRGSSYNEQFF.

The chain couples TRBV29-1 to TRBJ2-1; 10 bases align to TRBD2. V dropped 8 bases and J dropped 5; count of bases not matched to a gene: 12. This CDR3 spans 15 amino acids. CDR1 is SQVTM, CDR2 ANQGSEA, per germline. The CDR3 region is CSPIGAGGPHNEQFF. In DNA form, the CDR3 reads TGCAGCCCCATCGGAGCGGGAGGGCCTCACAATGAGCAGTTCTTC.

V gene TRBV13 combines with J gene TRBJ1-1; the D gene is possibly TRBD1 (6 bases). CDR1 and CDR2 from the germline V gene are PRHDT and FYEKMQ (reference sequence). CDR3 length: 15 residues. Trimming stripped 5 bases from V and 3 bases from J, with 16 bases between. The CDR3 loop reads CASSPQGSYDTEAFF. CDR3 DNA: TGTGCCAGCAGCCCTCAGGGGAGTTACGACACTGAAGCTTTCTTT.

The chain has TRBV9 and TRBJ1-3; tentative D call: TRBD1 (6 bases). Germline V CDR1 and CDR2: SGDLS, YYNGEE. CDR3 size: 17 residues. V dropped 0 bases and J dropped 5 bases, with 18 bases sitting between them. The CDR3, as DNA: TGTGCCAGCAGCGTAGGGGGGCAGTTCTCGAAAAGAAACACCATATATTTT. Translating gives CASSVGGQFSKRNTIYF. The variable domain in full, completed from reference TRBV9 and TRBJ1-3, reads DSGVTQTPKHLITATGQRVTLRCSPRSGDLSVYWYQQSLDQGLQFLIQYYNGEERAKGNILERFSAQQFPDLHSELNLSSLELGDSALYFCASSVGGQFSKRNTIYFGEGSWLTVV.

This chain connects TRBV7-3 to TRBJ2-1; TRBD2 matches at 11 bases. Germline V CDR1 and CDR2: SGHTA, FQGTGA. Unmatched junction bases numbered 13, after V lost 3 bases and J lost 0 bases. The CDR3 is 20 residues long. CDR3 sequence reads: CASSFLPTSGAGSSYNEQFF. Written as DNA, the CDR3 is TGTGCCAGCAGCTTTCTACCGACTAGCGGGGCCGGAAGCTCCTACAATGAGCAGTTCTTC.

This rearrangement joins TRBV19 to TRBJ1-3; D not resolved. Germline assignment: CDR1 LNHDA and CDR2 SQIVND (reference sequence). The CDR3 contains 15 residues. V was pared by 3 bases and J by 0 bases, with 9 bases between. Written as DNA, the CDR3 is TGTGCCAGTAGTATGCGGCTGATCTCTGGAAACACCATATATTTT. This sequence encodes CASSMRLISGNTIYF.

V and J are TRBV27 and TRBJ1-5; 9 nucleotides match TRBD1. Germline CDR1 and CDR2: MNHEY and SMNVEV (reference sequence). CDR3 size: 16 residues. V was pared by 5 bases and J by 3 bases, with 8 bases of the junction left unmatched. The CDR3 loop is CASSPLGQGLNQPQHF. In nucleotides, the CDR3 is TGTGCCAGCAGTCCCCTTGGACAGGGGCTCAATCAGCCCCAGCATTTT.

CDR3 in DNA: TGCGCCAGCAGCAGCGGGGGTTCTAGCACAGATACGCAGTATTTT. Amino acids: CASSSGGSSTDTQYF. The rearrangement links TRBV5-1 to TRBJ2-3; 8 nucleotides align to TRBD2. CDR3 length: 15 amino acids. V lost 4 bases to trimming and J lost 0 bases; unmatched junction nucleotides: 4. Germline CDR1 and CDR2: SGHRS and YFSETQ.

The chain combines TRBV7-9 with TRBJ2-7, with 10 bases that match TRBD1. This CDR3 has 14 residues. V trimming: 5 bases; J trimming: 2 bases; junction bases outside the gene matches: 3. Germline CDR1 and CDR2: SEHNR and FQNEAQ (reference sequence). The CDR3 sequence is CASSPGTGAYEQYF. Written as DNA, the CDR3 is TGTGCCAGCAGCCCCGGGACAGGGGCCTACGAGCAGTACTTC.

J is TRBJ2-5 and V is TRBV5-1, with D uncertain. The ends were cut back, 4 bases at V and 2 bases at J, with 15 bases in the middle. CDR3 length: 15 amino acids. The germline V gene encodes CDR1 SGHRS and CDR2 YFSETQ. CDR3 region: CASSEMKSPQETQYF. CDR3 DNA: TGCGCCAGCAGCGAAATGAAGAGCCCTCAAGAGACCCAGTACTTC.

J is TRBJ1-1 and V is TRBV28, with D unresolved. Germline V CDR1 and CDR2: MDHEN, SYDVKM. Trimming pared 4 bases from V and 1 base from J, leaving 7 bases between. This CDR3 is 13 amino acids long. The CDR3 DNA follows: TGTGCCAGCAGTTCAACAGCGAACACTGAAGCTTTCTTT. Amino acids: CASSSTANTEAFF. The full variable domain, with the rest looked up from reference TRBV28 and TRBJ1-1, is DVKVTQSSRYLVKRTGEKVFLECVQDMDHENMFWYRQDPGLGLRLIYFSYDVKMKEKGDIPEGYSVSREKKERFSLILESASTNQTSMYLCASSSTANTEAFFGQGTRLTVV.

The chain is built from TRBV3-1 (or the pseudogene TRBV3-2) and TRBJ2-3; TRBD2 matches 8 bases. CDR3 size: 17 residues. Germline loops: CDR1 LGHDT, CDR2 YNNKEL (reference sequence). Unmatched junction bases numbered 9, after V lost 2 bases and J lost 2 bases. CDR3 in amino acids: CASSQWQGGGITDTQYF. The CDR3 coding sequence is TGTGCCAGCAGCCAATGGCAGGGCGGGGGGATCACAGATACGCAGTATTTT.

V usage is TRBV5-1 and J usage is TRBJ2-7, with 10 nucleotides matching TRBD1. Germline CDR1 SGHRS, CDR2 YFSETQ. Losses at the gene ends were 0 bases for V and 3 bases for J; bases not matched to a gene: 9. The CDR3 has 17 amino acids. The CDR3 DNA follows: TGCGCCAGCAGCTTGGAGGCGGTCGGGACAGGGGTCTACGAGCAGTACTTC. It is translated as CASSLEAVGTGVYEQYF.

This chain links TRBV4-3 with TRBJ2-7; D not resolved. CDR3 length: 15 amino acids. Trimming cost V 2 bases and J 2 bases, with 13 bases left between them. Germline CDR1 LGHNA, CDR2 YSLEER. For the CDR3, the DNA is TGCGCCAGCAGCCAATCTAGGCTACGGACCTACGAGCAGTACTTC. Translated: CASSQSRLRTYEQYF.

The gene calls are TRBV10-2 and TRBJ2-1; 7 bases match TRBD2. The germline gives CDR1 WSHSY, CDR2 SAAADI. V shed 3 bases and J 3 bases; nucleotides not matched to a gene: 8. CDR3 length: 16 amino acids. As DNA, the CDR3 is TGCGCCAGCAGTGAAGTAGTTAGCGGGCGCTACAATGAGCAGTTCTTC. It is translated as CASSEVVSGRYNEQFF.

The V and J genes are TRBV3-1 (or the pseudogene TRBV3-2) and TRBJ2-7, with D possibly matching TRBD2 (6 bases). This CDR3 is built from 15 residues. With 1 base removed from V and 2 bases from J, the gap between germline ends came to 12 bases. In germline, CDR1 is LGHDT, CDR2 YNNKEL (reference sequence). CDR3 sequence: CASSQGGAITYEQYF. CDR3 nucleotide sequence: TGTGCCAGCAGCCAAGGCGGGGCGATCACCTACGAGCAGTACTTC.

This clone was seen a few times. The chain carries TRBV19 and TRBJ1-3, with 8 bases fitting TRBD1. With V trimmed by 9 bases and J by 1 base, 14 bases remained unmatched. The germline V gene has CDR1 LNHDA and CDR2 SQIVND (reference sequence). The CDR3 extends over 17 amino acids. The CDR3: CASQRRGRDTSGNTIYF. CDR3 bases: TGTGCCAGCCAGCGCAGGGGGCGAGATACTTCTGGAAACACCATATATTTT.

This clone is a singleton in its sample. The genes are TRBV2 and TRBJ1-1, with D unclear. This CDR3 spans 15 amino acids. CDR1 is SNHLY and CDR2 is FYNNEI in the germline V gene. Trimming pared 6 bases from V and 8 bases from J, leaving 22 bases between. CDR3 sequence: CASRLRVSASSEAFF. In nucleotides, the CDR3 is TGTGCCAGCAGGCTTAGAGTTTCAGCGTCGAGCGAAGCTTTCTTT.

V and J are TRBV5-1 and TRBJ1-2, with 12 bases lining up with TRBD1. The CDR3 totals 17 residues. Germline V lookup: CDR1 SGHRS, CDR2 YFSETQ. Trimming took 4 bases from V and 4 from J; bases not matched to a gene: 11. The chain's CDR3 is CASSPGTGGLVGYGYTF. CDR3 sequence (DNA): TGCGCCAGCAGCCCCGGGACAGGGGGCCTAGTCGGCTATGGCTACACCTTC. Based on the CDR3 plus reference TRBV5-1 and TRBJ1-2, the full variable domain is KAGVTQTPRYLIKTRGQQVTLSCSPISGHRSVSWYQQTPGQGLQFLFEYFSETQRNKGNFPGRFSGRQFSNSRSEMNVSTLELGDSALYLCASSPGTGGLVGYGYTFGSGTRLTVV.

The CDR3 DNA follows: TGTGCCAGCAGTTACGGGGGACAGAACCACGAGCAGTACTTC. Amino acid sequence: CASSYGGQNHEQYF. The rearrangement uses TRBV6-5 and TRBJ2-7; 7 bases match TRBD1. Germline V gives CDR1 MNHEY, CDR2 SVGAGI. The CDR3 covers 14 residues. Trimming removed 2 bases from V and 5 bases from J; junction bases left unmatched: 6.

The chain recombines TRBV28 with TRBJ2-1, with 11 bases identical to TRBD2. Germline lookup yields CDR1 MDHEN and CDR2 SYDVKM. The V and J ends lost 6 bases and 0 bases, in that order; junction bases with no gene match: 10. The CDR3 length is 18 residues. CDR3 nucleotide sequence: TGTGCCAGCAGACCCGGGACTAGCGGAGTTCGCTCCTACAATGAGCAGTTCTTC. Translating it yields CASRPGTSGVRSYNEQFF.

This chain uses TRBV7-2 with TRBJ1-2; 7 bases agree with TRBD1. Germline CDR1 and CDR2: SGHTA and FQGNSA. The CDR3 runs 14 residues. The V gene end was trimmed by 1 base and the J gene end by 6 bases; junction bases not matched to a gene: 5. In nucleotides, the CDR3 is TGTGCCAGCAGCTTAGAGGTGACAGGGCATGGCTACACCTTC. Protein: CASSLEVTGHGYTF. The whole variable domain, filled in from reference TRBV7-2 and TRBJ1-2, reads GAGVSQSPSNKVTEKGKDVELRCDPISGHTALYWYRQSLGQGLEFLIYFQGNSAPDKSGLPSDRFSAERTGGSVSTLTIQRTQQEDSAVYLCASSLEVTGHGYTFGSGTRLTVV.

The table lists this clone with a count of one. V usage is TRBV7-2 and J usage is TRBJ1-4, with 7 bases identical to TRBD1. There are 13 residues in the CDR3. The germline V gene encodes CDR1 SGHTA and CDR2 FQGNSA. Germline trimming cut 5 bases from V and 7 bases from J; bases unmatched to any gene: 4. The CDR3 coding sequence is TGTGCCAGCAGCGCCCGGGACAGTGAAAAACTGTTTTTT. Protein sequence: CASSARDSEKLFF.

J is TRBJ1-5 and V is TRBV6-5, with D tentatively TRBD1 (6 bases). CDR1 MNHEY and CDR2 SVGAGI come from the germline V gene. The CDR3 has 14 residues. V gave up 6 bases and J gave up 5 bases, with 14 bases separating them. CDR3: CASSRRDKDQPQHF. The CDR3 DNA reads TGTGCCAGCAGCCGACGGGACAAGGATCAGCCCCAGCATTTT.

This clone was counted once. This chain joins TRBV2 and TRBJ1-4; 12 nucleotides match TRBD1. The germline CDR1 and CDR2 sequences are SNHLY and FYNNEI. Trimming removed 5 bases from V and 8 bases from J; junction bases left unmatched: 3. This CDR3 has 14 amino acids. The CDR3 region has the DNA TGTGCCAGCAGTTCCGGGACAGGGGGCGAAAAACTGTTTTTT. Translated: CASSSGTGGEKLFF.

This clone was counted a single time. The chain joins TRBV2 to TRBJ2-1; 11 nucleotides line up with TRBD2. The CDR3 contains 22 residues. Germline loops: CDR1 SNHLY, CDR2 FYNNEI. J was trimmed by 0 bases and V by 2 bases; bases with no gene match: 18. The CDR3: CASSEPSGLAVNVLSSYNEQFF. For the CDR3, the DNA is TGTGCCAGCAGTGAACCCTCGGGACTAGCGGTAAACGTACTAAGCTCCTACAATGAGCAGTTCTTC.

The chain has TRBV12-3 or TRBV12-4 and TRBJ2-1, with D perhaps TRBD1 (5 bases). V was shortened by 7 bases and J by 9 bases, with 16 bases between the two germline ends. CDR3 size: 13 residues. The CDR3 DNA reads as TGTGCCAGCACCCGGGTAGGGGCAGGTGAGCAGTTCTTC. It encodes CASTRVGAGEQFF.

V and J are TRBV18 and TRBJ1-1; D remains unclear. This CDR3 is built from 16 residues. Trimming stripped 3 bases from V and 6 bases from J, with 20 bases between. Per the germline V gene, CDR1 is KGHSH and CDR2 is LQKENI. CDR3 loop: CASSPGWEGLLAEAFF. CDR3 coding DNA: TGTGCCAGCTCACCCGGATGGGAGGGTCTCCTCGCTGAAGCTTTCTTT.